This TCR beta chain originates from a study of shared clonotypes between healthy human individuals. Study summary: Participating donors consisted of a couple of women and a few men aged 18 to 49.

The V segment lost 1 base and the J segment 2 bases; nucleotides outside the gene matches: 3. The CDR3 is 15 residues long. Germline V lookup: CDR1 SGHDT, CDR2 YYEEEE. Whole-study results and caveats: An expected dependence of interdonor clonotype sharing on sequencing depth was noted.

The repertoire was sequenced with immunoSEQ multiplex PCR; TCRdb's copy has only in-frame clones and lacks some. The data show hundreds of thousands of clones, with around three quarters seen just once and approximately 12% held by the top ten. Concerning this clone: Antigen specificity is unknown.

The chain links TRBV5-6 to TRBJ1-5; 7 bases agree with TRBD1. The specimen sequenced was PBMCs. This clonotype was obtained from a woman between 40 and 50 years old in good health. Some clones in this sample may be carry-over from other donors' samples. The CDR3 spells CASSLQGGGNQPQHF. The CDR3 nucleotides are TGTGCCAGCAGCTTGCAGGGGGGCGGCAATCAGCCCCAGCATTTT.